What follows is one TCR beta chain and its context. This clonotype has ten or more counts. Its antigen is not yet known. No quality values exist for individual bases; no much larger clone is one base distant. This record comes from a study of T cells in Graves' hyperthyroidism and ophthalmopathy (dated by TCRdb to between 2018 and 2020). About the investigation overall: Peripheral blood samples were taken at initial diagnosis, before any treatment was given. To identify TCR V-J signatures that set the groups apart, the researchers used a discovery cohort of about a hundred patients, made up of roughly 45 with Graves' ophthalmopathy and about 60 with stable Graves' hyperthyroidism. Prospective prediction of ophthalmopathy was tested in an independent validation cohort consisting of 18 to 20 hyperthyroidism patients and around 16 patients who later progressed to ophthalmopathy. The 95 to 100 discovery patients were divided at random into training and test sets in a 7:3 ratio. In roughly six Graves' hyperthyroidism patients, the study also compared T-cell repertoires from thyroid tissue with T-cell repertoires from blood. Once sampling was done, hyperthyroidism patients were given methimazole at a starting dose of 30 mg daily, whereas ophthalmopathy patients were given high-dose intravenous methylprednisolone. The paper reports TCR Vbeta CDR3 sequencing of some 140 peripheral blood samples: 43 ophthalmopathy, about 75 hyperthyroidism and around 17 progressor patients.

Overall study outcomes, separate from this receptor: During validation, the model predicted progression to ophthalmopathy a median of about 5.9 months ahead of onset, with 60% to 71% sensitivity and about 75% specificity. A 13 V-J signature model separated ophthalmopathy from stable hyperthyroidism, with 87.88% sensitivity and roughly 81% specificity in cross-validation and 80%/75% in testing. No statistical method was used to fix the sample size in advance, and group allocation was not hidden from the investigators. Most expanded thyroid clonotypes (frequency above 0.001) were also found in blood, which suggests that blood repertoires may mirror thyroid immune responses.

Ophthalmopathy patients had moderately to severely active disease, with a Clinical Activity Score of 3 or more, a NOSPECS grade of 4 or more, and a disease duration of less than 3 months. Any patient with an uncontrolled infection, another autoimmune disease, pregnancy or lactation was excluded. Diagnoses relied on clinical symptoms, serum thyroxine and TRAb, thyroid ultrasound and orbital computed tomography. PBMCs were separated from around 9.1 ml of fresh peripheral blood using Ficoll-Paque density gradient centrifugation. Trizol reagent was used to extract total RNA, and RNA quality was then checked on an Agilent 2100 Bioanalyzer. The CDR3 covers 15 residues, taking in both the cysteine and the phenylalanine. Only the CDR3 portion is preserved as DNA: 45 bases, with reading frame beginning at the first base. The germline V gene encodes CDR1 DFQATT and CDR2 SNEGSKA (reference sequence). Unmatched junction bases come to 8, with V trimmed by 6 bases and J by 6 bases.

The TCR beta CDR3 regions were amplified from the RNA transcripts. The TCR CDR3 was subjected to a first round of RT-PCR using the HTBI primer set and the Qiagen OneStep RT-PCR kit. A second multiplex PCR round built the libraries, followed by size selection and purification. The libraries were sequenced on an Illumina HiSeq2000 using paired-end 100 bp reads. The authors' analysis ran thus. SOAPnuke was used to process the raw data, with reads discarded if the reads contained adapters or uncalled bases, had a mean Phred below 15, or lacked an exact constant-primer or identifier match. COPE v1.2.5 was used to merge high-quality paired reads, and clonotypes were defined as unique nucleotide sequences. MiTCR v1.1 was used to align clonotypes to the IMGT TRBV, TRBD and TRBJ reference segments. The analysis included only V-J combinations with a frequency above 0.0001, which together covered around 99% of the repertoires. The TCS score was defined as the ratio of F50 (clonal expansion) to E x V (chaos), calculated using BLOSUM62-based TCRdist between CDR3 peptides within each V-J. Welch's t-statistics and random forest reduced around 550 V-J features to roughly 13, which were used in a naive Bayes classifier (R e1071). TCRdb itself trimmed the public reads at Q25 with fastp, ran MiXCR and retained productive beta chains. One record per CDR3 amino acid sequence lists the most common genes and DNA. Clone size and V and J calls follow TCRdb, not the original study. This sample gives hundreds of thousands of distinct CDR3 sequences in total; approximately 20% of them show up just once. The ten largest clones take up approximately 48% of the sample.

The chain links TRBV20-1 with TRBJ2-1; 13 bases in the junction line up with TRBD2. Sequenced material: blood. The sequence came from a man aged 35 to 55 with Graves' ophthalmopathy. CDR3 loop: CSAVLTSGGANEQFF. The nucleotide sequence reads as follows: TGCAGTGCCGTTTTAACTAGCGGGGGGGCCAATGAGCAGTTCTTC.